A selection of T cell receptor beta chains follows, all from one sample in a study of blood T cell repertoires in COVID-19. TCRdb's copy holds only in-frame clones and misses some; the assay was immunoSEQ multiplex PCR. This table holds more than 250,000 clones, over 75% found once. The specimen was PBMCs or T cells enriched from blood (not recorded which). These receptors originate from a woman in her twenties or thirties who had recovered from COVID-19. Both conserved end residues are part of each CDR3. The order of the fields is J gene, D gene, CDR3 length, V gene, clone size, CDR3 protein, CDR3 DNA. A D gene is named only where the DNA matches it firmly. Clone size is stated in some rows and not others, as once, few, many or a class when expanded.

j_gene: TRBJ1-2
d_gene: -
len: 12
v_gene: TRBV4-3
abundance: -
CDR3aa: CASSQDRQSHTF
CDR3nt: TGCGCCAGCAGCCAAGACAGACAGAGCCACACCTTC

j_gene: TRBJ2-2
d_gene: -
len: 15
v_gene: TRBV4-1
abundance: -
CDR3aa: CASSQILGGTGELFF
CDR3nt: TGCGCCAGCAGCCAAATCTTAGGGGGAACCGGGGAGCTGTTTTTT

j_gene: TRBJ1-1
d_gene: TRBD1
len: 15
v_gene: TRBV6-5
abundance: -
CDR3aa: CASSPRGAPNTEAFF
CDR3nt: TGTGCCAGCAGTCCCAGGGGGGCGCCGAACACTGAAGCTTTCTTT

j_gene: TRBJ2-2
d_gene: TRBD2
len: 15
v_gene: TRBV7-9
abundance: -
CDR3aa: CASSWTSVYTGELFF
CDR3nt: TGTGCCAGCAGCTGGACTAGCGTCTACACCGGGGAGCTGTTTTTT

j_gene: TRBJ2-7
d_gene: -
len: 11
v_gene: TRBV12-3/TRBV12-4
abundance: few
CDR3aa: CASSLKSAIYF
CDR3nt: TGTGCCAGCAGTTTAAAGTCCGCTATCTACTTC

j_gene: TRBJ2-7
d_gene: TRBD1
len: 16
v_gene: TRBV28
abundance: -
CDR3aa: CASSSPGQGPIYEQYF
CDR3nt: TGTGCCAGCAGTTCCCCAGGACAGGGGCCAATCTACGAGCAGTACTTC

j_gene: TRBJ2-7
d_gene: TRBD2
len: 14
v_gene: TRBV5-1
abundance: once
CDR3aa: CASRQAGASYEQYF
CDR3nt: TGCGCCAGCAGACAAGCGGGGGCCTCCTACGAGCAGTACTTC

j_gene: TRBJ2-2
d_gene: TRBD1
len: 15
v_gene: TRBV3-1/TRBV3-2
abundance: -
CDR3aa: CASSHGDRDSGELFF
CDR3nt: TGTGCCAGCAGCCACGGGGACAGGGACTCCGGGGAGCTGTTTTTT

j_gene: TRBJ1-1
d_gene: -
len: 16
v_gene: TRBV7-6
abundance: -
CDR3aa: CASSLECRQVSTEAFF
CDR3nt: TGTGCCAGCAGCTTAGAGTGCCGACAGGTCAGCACTGAAGCTTTCTTT

j_gene: TRBJ1-4
d_gene: -
len: 14
v_gene: TRBV18
abundance: -
CDR3aa: CASSPGGTNEKLFF
CDR3nt: TGTGCCAGCTCACCGGGGGGAACTAATGAAAAACTGTTTTTT

j_gene: TRBJ1-4
d_gene: -
len: 16
v_gene: TRBV28
abundance: -
CDR3aa: CASSLFQGGTNEKLFF
CDR3nt: TGTGCCAGCAGTCTCTTCCAGGGAGGGACTAATGAAAAACTGTTTTTT

j_gene: TRBJ1-1
d_gene: TRBD1
len: 15
v_gene: TRBV5-1
abundance: -
CDR3aa: CASSSTTGRYTEAFF
CDR3nt: TGCGCCAGCAGCTCAACGACAGGGAGATACACTGAAGCTTTCTTT

j_gene: TRBJ2-2
d_gene: -
len: 12
v_gene: TRBV18
abundance: -
CDR3aa: CASSYRAGELFF
CDR3nt: TGTGCCAGCTCTTACAGGGCCGGGGAGCTGTTTTTT

j_gene: TRBJ2-1
d_gene: TRBD2
len: 17
v_gene: TRBV7-8
abundance: once
CDR3aa: CASSRGAAGISYNEQFF
CDR3nt: TGTGCCAGCAGCCGAGGGGCAGCGGGGATTTCCTACAATGAGCAGTTCTTC

j_gene: TRBJ2-3
d_gene: -
len: 14
v_gene: TRBV10-3
abundance: once
CDR3aa: CAIRPGWVGDTQYF
CDR3nt: TGTGCCATCCGCCCGGGGTGGGTGGGAGATACGCAGTATTTT

j_gene: TRBJ1-1
d_gene: -
len: 15
v_gene: TRBV6-1
abundance: -
CDR3aa: CASSEGRGRNTEAFF
CDR3nt: TGTGCCAGCAGTGAAGGCAGGGGTAGGAACACTGAAGCTTTCTTT